There are a few counts of the clone carrying this T cell receptor beta chain. The antigen is not known. The junction departs from germline at one end; a sequencing error may be responsible. The source material, about 18-33 mg of unsorted bulk tissue, was used to co-extract RNA and DNA. The CDR3 runs 13 residues. Germline V CDR1 and CDR2: WSHSY, SAAADI. Using a constant-region primer together with ProtoScript II reverse transcriptase, TCR beta cDNA was made from approximately 500 ng of total RNA. Construction of TCR beta libraries relied on three successive nested multiplex PCR rounds employing slightly modified ARM-PCR. A C-beta reverse primer and TRBV1-TRBV30 forward primers served in each of the first two PCR rounds, at about 9 cycles apiece. TCRdb called the multiplex PCR reads again in MiXCR, with one record for every CDR3 protein. The sample has 75,000 or so distinct CDR3 sequences, about 70% seen once.

This record comes from a study of tumor-infiltrating lymphocytes in primary liver carcinoma. Study-level background: Samples returned roughly 3.5 to 8 million productive TCRbeta reads, a yield that was similar across tissue types.

Study results and limitations: Tumor-adjacent and tumor-blood pairs shared a smaller degree of overlap than tumor region pairs. Tumors had a top-250-clone fraction that was significantly higher than blood (p = 0.039).

Material for sequencing was liver tumor tissue from sampling region 4. Regarding subset: tumor region T4, right-lateral pole. This chain joins TRBV10-2 and TRBJ1-2, with D uncertain. This TCR derives from a man aged 35 to 55 with primary liver carcinoma and hepatitis B virus infection. Here the CDR3 DNA reads TGCGCCAGCAGCAGGCCTCTGGACTATGGCCACACCTTC. Protein: CASSRPLDYGHTF.